These 9 T cell receptor beta chains share one sample of origin, sequenced in a study of blood T cell repertoires in COVID-19. Using immunoSEQ multiplex PCR, the repertoire was profiled, and TCRdb retains in-frame clones only, with some absent. The data hold 210,000 or so clones, with 84% observed a single time. The sample comprised peripheral blood. These receptors were obtained from a woman at least 80 years old with active or convalescent COVID-19.

The chain links TRBV9 to TRBJ2-6, with a possible D match to TRBD2 (5 bases). Germline loops: CDR1 SGDLS, CDR2 YYNGEE. With 4 bases removed from V and 1 base from J, the gap between germline ends came to 9 bases. There are 15 residues in the CDR3. For the CDR3, the DNA is TGTGCCAGCAGCTCCACGGGGTCTGGGGCCAACGTCCTGACTTTC. Residues: CASSSTGSGANVLTF.

The chain is built from TRBV19 and TRBJ2-4; the match to TRBD2 covers 9 bases. In germline, CDR1 is LNHDA, CDR2 SQIVND (reference sequence). The CDR3 loop spans 16 amino acids. Trimming at V came to 2 bases and at J to 1 base, leaving 3 bases not matched to a gene. CDR3 nucleotide sequence: TGTGCCAGTAGTATACGACTAGCGGAGGCCAAAAACATTCAGTACTTC. This gives the protein CASSIRLAEAKNIQYF.

V usage is TRBV5-4 and J usage is TRBJ2-7; the D gene is possibly TRBD2 (6 bases). V was trimmed by 0 bases and J by 2 bases, leaving 15 bases between them. Germline lookup yields CDR1 SGHNT and CDR2 YYREEE (reference sequence). The CDR3 is 16 residues long. The CDR3 bases are TGTGCCAGCAGCTTGGCCAGAGCGGGTCAGGCCTACGAGCAGTACTTC. Encoded protein: CASSLARAGQAYEQYF.

The V gene is TRBV6-2 or TRBV6-3, the J gene TRBJ2-1, with D possibly matching TRBD1 (5 bases). This CDR3 region has 15 residues. V lost 5 bases, J lost 9 bases, and 20 bases lay in between. Germline lookup yields CDR1 MNHEY and CDR2 SVGEGT. CDR3 loop: CASSLLSQGVSEQFF. CDR3 sequence (DNA): TGTGCCAGCAGTCTCCTCTCCCAGGGTGTAAGTGAGCAGTTCTTC.

This chain connects TRBV21-1 to TRBJ1-5; the table names TRBD1, a call not compared with the DNA. TRBV21-1 counts as a pseudogene. The CDR3 covers 16 residues. The CDR3 loop is CASSKLDSSSNQPQHF. The DNA of the CDR3 is TGTGCCAGCAGCAAATTGGACAGCTCTAGCAATCAGCCCCAGCATTTT.

The chain couples TRBV6-1 to TRBJ2-1; possibly TRBD1 for D (7 bases). The CDR3 sequence is 16 residues long. Germline CDR1 and CDR2: MNHNS and SASEGT. V was clipped by 2 bases and J by 8 bases, with 19 bases between them. The CDR3 DNA sequence: TGTGCCAGCAGTGAAATCGCGTCAGGGGGGTACGATGAGCAGTTCTTC. Encoded protein: CASSEIASGGYDEQFF.

This chain joins TRBV19 and TRBJ1-1; D is perhaps TRBD1 (6 bases). This CDR3 is 18 amino acids long. V shed 0 bases and J shed 0 bases, with 17 bases lying between them. Germline CDR1 reads LNHDA; CDR2 reads SQIVND (reference sequence). CDR3 DNA sequence: TGTGCCAGTAGTATAGATCCTGACAGGAGGTTGATGAACACTGAAGCTTTCTTT. This gives the protein CASSIDPDRRLMNTEAFF.

The chain couples TRBV18 to TRBJ1-2; no clear D. Looked up from germline, CDR1 is KGHSH and CDR2 is LQKENI. The V end was cut by 3 bases, the J end by 6 bases, with 17 bases between. The CDR3 spans 15 residues. Here the CDR3 reads CASSPSLREFNGYTF. CDR3 nucleotides: TGTGCCAGCTCACCCAGCCTTCGGGAGTTCAATGGCTACACCTTC. Filled out from reference TRBV18 and TRBJ1-2, the complete variable domain reads NAGVMQNPRHLVRRRGQEARLRCSPMKGHSHVYWYRQLPEEGLKFMVYLQKENIIDESGMPKERFSAEFPKEGPSILRIQQVVRGDSAAYFCASSPSLREFNGYTFGSGTRLTVV.

In its sample, this clone was seen once. This chain connects TRBV7-6 to TRBJ2-3, with D perhaps TRBD2 (6 bases). The CDR3 length is 15 residues. The germline V gene has CDR1 SGHVS and CDR2 FNYEAQ. The germline V and J ends were trimmed by 0 bases and 0 bases, with 7 bases remaining between them. In nucleotides, the CDR3 is TGTGCCAGCAGCTTAGCCCTAGCGAGCACAGATACGCAGTATTTT. Its translation: CASSLALASTDTQYF.